One sample yielded the 32 T cell receptor beta chains listed below, sequenced in a study of identical twins (dated by TCRdb to the mid-2010s). Libraries were constructed by 5' RACE. The data were produced on an Illumina HiSeq 2000. TCRdb reprocessing: public reads trimmed at Q25 with fastp, clones called with MiXCR, in-frame beta chains kept. Rows are unified per CDR3 protein, each entry keeping the most common DNA and genes. The table for this sample lists under 350,000 distinct CDR3 sequences; 7.5% to 9.5% of them were counted only once. Clones ranked in the top ten supply 5.5% to 9% of the sample. The sample was also reused in another study, on yellow fever vaccine responses in identical twins.

The source material was CD8+ T cells sorted from blood. These receptor sequences come from a woman aged 18-35 years in good health.

Ten or more counts support this clonotype. CDR3: CASSQDLRRGAYEQYF. CDR3 coding DNA: TGTGCCAGCAGCCAAGATCTCAGGCGGGGGGCCTACGAGCAGTACTTC. The chain recombines TRBV3-1 with TRBJ2-7; TRBD2 agrees at 8 bases. J was trimmed by 2 bases and V by 0 bases; bases with no gene match: 6. Germline CDR1 and CDR2: LGHDT and YNNKEL (reference sequence). CDR3 length equals 16 residues.

In this sample, this clonotype turned up many times. This sequence joins TRBV6-4 and TRBJ2-3, with 8 bases identical to TRBD2. This CDR3 has 16 amino acids. Germline CDR1 MRHNA, CDR2 SNTAGT. Losses at the gene ends were 2 bases for V and 1 base for J; bases not matched to a gene: 5. CDR3: CASSDGAGDRTDTQYF. CDR3 bases: TGTGCCAGCAGTGACGGAGCGGGGGACCGCACAGATACGCAGTATTTT.

This clonotype came up a few times. Here the CDR3 reads CASSLPGQGAGAKNIQYF. The DNA for the CDR3 is TGTGCCAGCAGCTTACCGGGACAGGGGGCAGGAGCCAAAAACATTCAGTACTTC. The chain employs TRBV11-1 and TRBJ2-4; 12 bases are shared with TRBD1. Trimming removed 2 bases from V and 0 bases from J; junction bases left unmatched: 5. The germline V gene has CDR1 SGHAT and CDR2 FQDESV (reference sequence). CDR3 length: 18 amino acids.

The sample holds a few counts of this clonotype. This rearrangement joins TRBV2 to TRBJ2-3, with 10 bases identical to TRBD2. Trimming took 4 bases from V and 0 from J; bases not matched to a gene: 7. The CDR3 covers 17 residues. Looked up from germline, CDR1 is SNHLY and CDR2 is FYNNEI. In nucleotides, the CDR3 is TGTGCCAGCAGTGGGTATAGCGGGGGGCCAAGCACAGATACGCAGTATTTT. As protein: CASSGYSGGPSTDTQYF. Using reference TRBV2 and TRBJ2-3 for the parts outside the CDR3, the full variable domain is EPEVTQTPSHQVTQMGQEVILRCVPISNHLYFYWYRQILGQKVEFLVSFYNNEISEKSEIFDDQFSVERPDGSNFTLKIRSTKLEDSAMYFCASSGYSGGPSTDTQYFGPGTRLTVL.

The chain employs TRBV6-1 and TRBJ2-5, with D tentatively TRBD1 (5 bases). The V and J ends lost 6 bases and 5 bases respectively, with 13 bases between them. Germline CDR1 reads MNHNS; CDR2 reads SASEGT. The CDR3 covers 13 residues. The CDR3 sequence: CASSPGWSETQYF. CDR3 bases: TGTGCCAGCAGCCCAGGGTGGTCCGAGACCCAGTACTTC.

The chain has TRBV2 and TRBJ2-7, with D maybe TRBD2 (5 bases). Trimming took off 2 bases at V and 4 bases at J, with 9 bases between the two ends. Germline V CDR1 and CDR2: SNHLY, FYNNEI. The CDR3 sequence is 13 residues long. In DNA form, the CDR3 reads TGTGCCAGCAGTGAACCCACGGGATACGAGCAGTACTTC. Encoded protein: CASSEPTGYEQYF. The full variable domain, completed using reference TRBV2 and TRBJ2-7, is EPEVTQTPSHQVTQMGQEVILRCVPISNHLYFYWYRQILGQKVEFLVSFYNNEISEKSEIFDDQFSVERPDGSNFTLKIRSTKLEDSAMYFCASSEPTGYEQYFGPGTRLTVT.

J is TRBJ1-1 and V is TRBV29-1; TRBD1 might be the D (6 bases). V dropped 7 bases and J dropped 5 bases, with 26 bases sitting between them. Germline V CDR1 and CDR2: SQVTM, ANQGSEA. The CDR3 is made up of 16 amino acids. As DNA, the CDR3 is TGCAGCGCGGAACCACCGGGACAATTGAGTGATACTGAAGCTTTCTTT. Translated: CSAEPPGQLSDTEAFF. The full variable domain, completed using reference TRBV29-1 and TRBJ1-1, is SAVISQKPSRDICQRGTSLTIQCQVDSQVTMMFWYRQQPGQSLTLIATANQGSEATYESGFVIDKFPISRPNLTFSTLTVSNMSPEDSSIYLCSAEPPGQLSDTEAFFGQGTRLTVV.

The chain carries TRBV7-8 and TRBJ2-1; 10 bases align to TRBD2. J was trimmed by 7 bases and V by 8 bases; bases with no gene match: 8. The CDR3 contains 14 residues. CDR1 SGHVS and CDR2 FQNEAQ come from the germline V gene. The CDR3 sequence: CASLSGGSGNEQFF. CDR3 DNA sequence: TGTGCCAGCCTTAGCGGGGGGTCGGGTAATGAGCAGTTCTTC.

In this sample, this clonotype turned up a few times. The chain is built from TRBV11-2 and TRBJ2-3; 9 nucleotides align to TRBD2. Germline V lookup: CDR1 SGHAT, CDR2 FQNNGV. The CDR3 totals 13 residues. V lost 5 bases and J lost 7; bases outside the gene matches: 4. The CDR3 DNA is TGTGCCAGCAGCGGGACTAGCAGATATACGCAGTATTTT. It encodes CASSGTSRYTQYF.

This clonotype was observed many times. The chain combines TRBV2 with TRBJ2-3; 12 bases agree with TRBD2. Germline V gene lookup returns CDR1 SNHLY and CDR2 FYNNEI. Germline trimming cut 5 bases from V and 4 bases from J; bases unmatched to any gene: 4. This CDR3 has 15 residues. For the CDR3, the DNA is TGTGCCAGCAGTAAGACTAGCGGGAGTTCAGATACGCAGTATTTT. It codes for CASSKTSGSSDTQYF.

This clonotype was seen more than once but under ten times. The genes are TRBV7-2 and TRBJ2-5; D gene unclear. Trimming took 1 base from V and 2 from J, leaving 8 bases between them. This CDR3 comprises 14 residues. The germline V gene has CDR1 SGHTA and CDR2 FQGNSA. The CDR3: CASSLVGWQETQYF. The CDR3 region has the DNA TGTGCCAGCAGCTTAGTGGGGTGGCAAGAGACCCAGTACTTC.

This clonotype was observed at least ten times. The chain has TRBV29-1 and TRBJ2-6; TRBD1 aligns across 9 bases. The J segment lost 2 bases and the V segment lost 6 bases, leaving 2 bases of the junction unmatched. From germline, CDR1 is SQVTM and CDR2 ANQGSEA. The CDR3 is made up of 14 amino acids. CDR3 protein: CSVGQGAGANVLTF. CDR3 nucleotides: TGCAGCGTGGGACAGGGCGCTGGGGCCAACGTCCTGACTTTC.

This clonotype was picked up many times. The chain couples TRBV7-9 to TRBJ2-2; D is uncertain. The CDR3 totals 13 residues. Trimming took 5 bases from V and 4 from J, leaving 8 bases between them. Germline-derived CDR1 and CDR2 are SEHNR and FQNEAQ (reference sequence). CDR3 sequence: CASSPWATGELFF. The CDR3 DNA sequence: TGTGCCAGCAGCCCCTGGGCCACCGGGGAGCTGTTTTTT.

This clonotype appeared a few times. The CDR3 region has the DNA TGTGCCTGGGCGGGAGACAATGAGCAGTTCTTC. It codes for CAWAGDNEQFF. This rearrangement joins TRBV30 to TRBJ2-1, with TRBD2 identical over 7 bases. CDR3 length equals 11 residues. J lost 5 bases, V lost 5 bases, and 0 bases had no gene match. Germline assignment: CDR1 GTSNPN and CDR2 SVGIG (reference sequence). Based on the CDR3 plus reference TRBV30 and TRBJ2-1, the full variable domain is SQTIHQWPATLVQPVGSPLSLECTVEGTSNPNLYWYRQAAGRGLQLLFYSVGIGQISSEVPQNLSASRPQDRQFILSSKKLLLSDSGFYLCAWAGDNEQFFGPGTRLTVL.

The chain recombines TRBV20-1 with TRBJ2-2; D ambiguous. Germline loops: CDR1 DFQATT, CDR2 SNEGSKA (reference sequence). This CDR3 spans 12 amino acids. The V end was cut by 0 bases, the J end by 7 bases, with 6 bases between. The CDR3 coding sequence is TGCAGTGCTAGAGAGGTCGGCGGGGAGCTGTTTTTT. This codes for CSAREVGGELFF.

Ten or more counts support this clonotype. The chain links TRBV29-1 to TRBJ2-7; D possibly corresponds to TRBD2 (5 bases). CDR1 is SQVTM and CDR2 is ANQGSEA in the germline V gene. V dropped 3 bases and J dropped 3 bases, with 12 bases sitting between them. The CDR3 runs to 13 residues. The CDR3 DNA follows: TGCAGCGTTGAGCTGCCGGGAATCTACGAGCAGTACTTC. It encodes CSVELPGIYEQYF.

This clonotype has only a few counts. The V gene is TRBV28, the J gene TRBJ1-6; 11 bases are a match to TRBD1. The CDR3 covers 18 residues. The V gene end was trimmed by 4 bases and the J gene end by 4 bases; junction bases not matched to a gene: 9. Per the germline V gene, CDR1 is MDHEN and CDR2 is SYDVKM. Here the CDR3 DNA reads TGTGCCAGCAGTTCGAGGAGGACAGGGGGCCCTTATAATTCACCCCTCCACTTT. Protein product: CASSSRRTGGPYNSPLHF.

This clonotype was seen at least ten times. The chain has TRBV7-9 and TRBJ2-7; D possibly uses TRBD1 or TRBD2 (5 bases each). Germline CDR1 reads SEHNR; CDR2 reads FQNEAQ (reference sequence). V lost 6 bases and J 0 bases, leaving 12 bases between the germline ends. The CDR3 has 14 residues. CDR3 sequence reads: CASSPWGSSYEQYF. The CDR3 coding sequence is TGTGCCAGCAGTCCTTGGGGGAGCTCCTACGAGCAGTACTTC.

At least ten counts were recorded for this clonotype. This chain uses TRBV12-3 or TRBV12-4 with TRBJ2-7, with a weak D call TRBD1 (6 bases). Trimming shortened V by 5 bases and J by 5 bases, and 10 bases separated the two germline ends. CDR3 size: 12 residues. CDR3 bases: TGTGCCAGCAGTGCCAAGGGGGACGAGCAGTACTTC. Amino acid sequence: CASSAKGDEQYF.

This clonotype was recorded a few times. The V and J genes are TRBV15 and TRBJ1-6; the D is unclear. Germline CDR1 is LNHNV and CDR2 is YYDKDF (reference sequence). This CDR3 has 15 residues. Trimming left V 1 base short and J 4 bases short, with 8 bases between. The CDR3 protein is CATSRVEDYNSPLHF. The CDR3 region has the DNA TGTGCCACCAGCAGAGTAGAGGATTATAATTCACCCCTCCACTTT.

Comment on this clonotype: One end of the junction fails to match germline, which may point to a read error. The J gene is TRBJ2-1, the V gene TRBV4-1; D perhaps matches TRBD2 (6 bases). Germline-derived CDR1 and CDR2 are MGHRA and YSYEKL. The length of the CDR3 is 12 residues. The CDR3 bases are TGCGCCAGCGGACGGGACTTCAATGGGCAGTTCTTC. This encodes CASGRDFNGQFF.

V usage is TRBV13 and J usage is TRBJ1-6; TRBD1 matches 7 bases. The germline CDR1 and CDR2 sequences are PRHDT and FYEKMQ (reference sequence). The CDR3 runs 14 residues. V lost 7 bases, J lost 9 bases, and 9 bases stayed unmatched. The CDR3 loop is CASMRGGSGSPLHF. The CDR3 nucleotides are TGTGCCAGCATGAGAGGGGGCTCGGGTTCACCCCTCCACTTT.

The chain has TRBV6-4 and TRBJ1-5; 10 bases are shared with TRBD1. CDR3 length: 17 amino acids. The V and J ends lost 5 bases and 0 bases, in that order; junction bases with no gene match: 7. The V gene's germline CDR1 is MRHNA and CDR2 SNTAGT. Here the CDR3 reads CASSRDRGPYSNQPQHF. In DNA, the CDR3 is TGTGCCAGCAGTCGGGACAGGGGCCCTTATAGCAATCAGCCCCAGCATTTT.

The sample holds many counts of this clonotype. The rearrangement links TRBV20-1 to TRBJ2-7, with a weak D call TRBD1 (6 bases). V lost 2 bases, J lost 6 bases, and 17 bases lay in between. The CDR3 loop spans 14 amino acids. Germline-derived CDR1 and CDR2 are DFQATT and SNEGSKA (reference sequence). The CDR3 loop reads CSARPLNQGFEQYF. DNA for the CDR3: TGCAGTGCTAGACCACTGAACCAGGGGTTCGAGCAGTACTTC.

This clonotype was seen many times. The chain joins TRBV29-1 to TRBJ2-7; 12 bases fit TRBD2. Germline trimming cut 2 bases from V and 3 bases from J; bases unmatched to any gene: 2. The CDR3 sequence is 14 residues long. Germline V gene sequence: CDR1 SQVTM, CDR2 ANQGSEA. The DNA of the CDR3 is TGCAGCGTTGAAATACTAGCGGGAGGCTACGAGCAGTACTTC. Translated: CSVEILAGGYEQYF.

The CDR3 DNA reads TGTGCCAGCAGCCCGGCAGGGACAGGGAGCCGAAATGAGCAGTTCTTC. It encodes CASSPAGTGSRNEQFF. The chain has TRBV5-4 and TRBJ2-1, with 9 bases that match TRBD1. V dropped 4 bases and J dropped 7; count of bases not matched to a gene: 12. The CDR3 consists of 16 residues. Germline CDR1 and CDR2: SGHNT and YYREEE (reference sequence). Together with reference TRBV5-4 and TRBJ2-1, the CDR3 gives the full variable domain: ETGVTQSPTHLIKTRGQQVTLRCSSQSGHNTVSWYQQALGQGPQFIFQYYREEENGRGNFPPRFSGLQFPNYSSELNVNALELDDSALYLCASSPAGTGSRNEQFFGPGTRLTVL.

This clonotype was recorded at least ten times. V and J are TRBV12-3 or TRBV12-4 and TRBJ2-2; 7 positions match TRBD2. The V gene end was trimmed by 5 bases and the J gene end by 5 bases; junction bases not matched to a gene: 8. There are 15 residues in the CDR3. CDR3: CASSLLAGFTGELFF. The CDR3 DNA reads TGTGCCAGCAGTCTGTTAGCGGGCTTTACCGGGGAGCTGTTTTTT.

This rearrangement joins TRBV5-6 to TRBJ2-7, with 8 bases lining up with TRBD1. The germline gives CDR1 SGHDT, CDR2 YYEEEE. The CDR3 sequence is 14 residues long. V shed 4 bases, J shed 4 bases, and the junction held 7 bases outside the gene matches. CDR3 bases: TGTGCCAGCAGCCCCCGGGACAGGAGATACGAGCAGTACTTC. This sequence encodes CASSPRDRRYEQYF. The full variable domain, in which reference TRBV5-6 and TRBJ2-7 provide the parts outside the CDR3, is DAGVTQSPTHLIKTRGQQVTLRCSPKSGHDTVSWYQQALGQGPQFIFQYYEEEERQRGNFPDRFSGHQFPNYSSELNVNALLLGDSALYLCASSPRDRRYEQYFGPGTRLTVT.

CDR3 sequence reads: CSASTGTGGFYEQYF. As DNA, the CDR3 is TGCAGTGCTAGTACCGGGACAGGGGGATTCTACGAGCAGTACTTC. The chain uses TRBV20-1 and TRBJ2-7, with 11 bases fitting TRBD1. With V trimmed by 3 bases and J by 3 bases, 7 bases remained unmatched. The germline V gene encodes CDR1 DFQATT and CDR2 SNEGSKA (reference sequence). The CDR3 has 15 amino acids.

This sequence joins TRBV11-2 and TRBJ2-1; the D gene is possibly TRBD1 (6 bases). The CDR3 is 13 amino acids. The V gene's germline CDR1 is SGHAT and CDR2 FQNNGV. V gave up 7 bases and J gave up 2 bases, with 9 bases separating them. CDR3 in amino acids: CASKQGAYNEQFF. Here the CDR3 DNA reads TGTGCCAGCAAACAGGGAGCCTACAATGAGCAGTTCTTC. The full variable domain, with the rest looked up from reference TRBV11-2 and TRBJ2-1, is EAGVAQSPRYKIIEKRQSVAFWCNPISGHATLYWYQQILGQGPKLLIQFQNNGVVDDSQLPKDRFSAERLKGVDSTLKIQPAKLEDSAVYLCASKQGAYNEQFFGPGTRLTVL.

In this sample, this clonotype turned up many times. The CDR3: CASSFLGQGLFEAFF. DNA for the CDR3: TGTGCCAGCAGTTTTTTGGGACAGGGTCTTTTTGAAGCTTTCTTT. The chain couples TRBV12-3 or TRBV12-4 to TRBJ1-1; 9 positions match TRBD1. V was clipped by 3 bases and J by 7 bases; unmatched bases: 9. The CDR3 spans 15 residues.

This clonotype was detected only a few times. The V and J genes are TRBV7-9 and TRBJ2-7, with 7 nucleotides matching TRBD2. V shed 1 base, J shed 7 bases, and the junction held 7 bases outside the gene matches. Germline CDR1 is SEHNR and CDR2 is FQNEAQ (reference sequence). The CDR3 length is 14 residues. The CDR3 region has the DNA TGTGCCAGCAGCTTAGGGGCGGGAGTGAGTGAGCAGTACTTC. This gives the protein CASSLGAGVSEQYF.